This TCR beta chain was obtained from a study of T cell responses to AZD1222 COVID-19 vaccine. Study findings and constraints: Most donors were white British and more were female, and clonal diversity was possibly underestimated.

This clone is a singleton in its sample. Its antigen remains unknown. This CDR3 is 13 amino acids long. Using immunoSEQ multiplex PCR, the repertoire was profiled, and TCRdb retains in-frame clones only, with some absent. The sample records some 200,000 clones, roughly nine tenths being singletons. This TCR derives from an adult who received the AZD1222 COVID-19 vaccine. The chain has TRBV12-3 or TRBV12-4 and TRBJ1-2; D is perhaps TRBD1 (5 bases). Sequencing was performed on peripheral blood, taken 28 days after the second AZD1222 dose. Here the CDR3 DNA reads TGTGCTGGATATAGCCCAGGGAACTATGGCTACACCTTC. Residues: CAGYSPGNYGYTF.